This note documents a single T cell receptor (beta chain) sequence. Clones were read by immunoSEQ multiplex PCR, and TCRdb kept only the in-frame ones, dropping some. The repertoire holds 200,000 or so clones, with 75% to 90% as singletons. The source of the sample is a study of cytomegalovirus exposure and HLA in healthy donors. Trimming took off 5 bases at V and 4 bases at J, with 11 bases between the two ends. This CDR3 is 14 amino acids long. The germline gives CDR1 MGHRA, CDR2 YSYEKL. The clonotype comes from a woman under 30 in good health and CMV-seronegative. Sequencing input: PBMCs. The chain combines TRBV4-1 with TRBJ2-2, with D unclear. The CDR3 DNA follows: TGCGCCAGCAGCATAGATATAAGCACCGGGGAGCTGTTTTTT. Residues: CASSIDISTGELFF.